Each of the 20 T cell receptor beta chains below was sequenced from the same sample in a study of T cell changes during pregnancy in multiple sclerosis. Measured with immunoSEQ multiplex PCR; TCRdb has only the in-frame clones, and not every one. This sample has more than 30,000 clones; about 91% occur once, and the top ten carry roughly 9.7%. The sample here was CD8+ T cells from peripheral blood mononuclear cells, taken in the first trimester of pregnancy. The source is a female donor with multiple sclerosis, enrolled in a pregnancy study.

V gene TRBV7-3 combines with J gene TRBJ2-1; TRBD2 matches 13 bases. CDR1 and CDR2 from the germline V gene are SGHTA and FQGTGA. With V trimmed by 5 bases and J by 0 bases, 10 bases remained unmatched. CDR3 length: 19 amino acids. This CDR3 reads CASSPVLAGGPGSYNEQFF. The CDR3 coding sequence is TGTGCCAGCAGCCCTGTACTAGCGGGAGGGCCGGGCTCCTACAATGAGCAGTTCTTC.

The gene calls are TRBV27 and TRBJ2-7; 9 nucleotides match TRBD1. Germline lookup yields CDR1 MNHEY and CDR2 SMNVEV (reference sequence). The trim removed 4 bases at V and 2 bases at J, leaving 9 bases unmatched. This CDR3 region has 16 residues. The CDR3 DNA reads TGTGCCAGCAGTTCTCCCGGGACAGGGCCCCCCTACGAGCAGTACTTC. Its protein product is CASSSPGTGPPYEQYF.

This clone was recorded once. The rearrangement joins TRBV15 to TRBJ2-2; D gene ambiguous. In germline, CDR1 is LNHNV, CDR2 YYDKDF (reference sequence). The CDR3 has 15 amino acids. The V and J ends lost 6 bases and 0 bases respectively, with 11 bases between them. The CDR3: CATSSPLANTGELFF. CDR3 in DNA: TGTGCCACCAGTTCCCCTCTAGCGAACACCGGGGAGCTGTTTTTT.

On this clone itself: A read error may be the cause here, since a much bigger clone is one base away. V is TRBV27 and J is TRBJ2-7, with TRBD2 matching over 8 bases. Germline CDR1 MNHEY, CDR2 SMNVEV (reference sequence). The junction had 3 bases not matched to a gene; V was cut back by 6 bases and J by 2 bases. The CDR3 covers 13 residues. CDR3: CASSPGLAYEQYF. As DNA, the CDR3 is TGTGCCAGCAGCCCGGGACTAGCCTACGAGCAGTACTTC.

This chain uses TRBV5-8 with TRBJ2-5; D remains unclear. The CDR3 covers 16 residues. Germline V gives CDR1 SGHTS, CDR2 YDEGEE. V shed 0 bases and J shed 0 bases, with 12 bases lying between them. CDR3 in DNA: TGTGCCAGCAGCTTGGGGCAGGCGCCCTACCAAGAGACCCAGTACTTC. Its translation: CASSLGQAPYQETQYF.

The chain links TRBV28 to TRBJ2-1; no clear D gene. CDR1 is MDHEN and CDR2 is SYDVKM in the germline V gene. Between the trimmed V and J ends, which lost 10 bases and 1 base, there was a span of 8 bases. CDR3 size: 12 residues. The CDR3 DNA is TGTGCCAACGGTCGGTCCTACAATGAGCAGTTCTTC. This sequence encodes CANGRSYNEQFF. Looking up the rest from reference TRBV28 and TRBJ2-1 gives the full variable domain: DVKVTQSSRYLVKRTGEKVFLECVQDMDHENMFWYRQDPGLGLRLIYFSYDVKMKEKGDIPEGYSVSREKKERFSLILESASTNQTSMYLCANGRSYNEQFFGPGTRLTVL.

The chain carries TRBV25-1 and TRBJ2-3; weak D call: TRBD2 (6 bases). The CDR3 consists of 15 residues. Trimming stripped 1 base from V and 4 bases from J, with 12 bases between. Germline assignment: CDR1 MGHDK and CDR2 SYGVNS. In nucleotides, the CDR3 is TGTGCCAGCAGTGAATCGGGGGAATGGGCAGATACGCAGTATTTT. Translated: CASSESGEWADTQYF.

This clone showed up just once. The genes are TRBV12-1 and TRBJ2-3; TRBD2, the D gene given by the table, was not confirmed from the DNA. TRBV12-1 is assigned pseudogene status. The CDR3 runs 17 residues. CDR3 DNA: TGTGCCAGCAGCTCCCTGACTAGCGGGGGGATTAGAGATACGCAGTATTTT. Its protein is CASSSLTSGGIRDTQYF.

V usage is TRBV9 and J usage is TRBJ2-1; tentatively, D is TRBD1 (6 bases). CDR3 length: 16 residues. The V end was cut by 0 bases, the J end by 1 base, with 11 bases between. The germline V gene encodes CDR1 SGDLS and CDR2 YYNGEE. CDR3 in DNA: TGTGCCAGCAGCGTAGACTCCAGGGGATCCTACAATGAGCAGTTCTTC. Translating it yields CASSVDSRGSYNEQFF.

The chain is built from TRBV2 and TRBJ2-7, with D perhaps matching TRBD1 (5 bases). V gave up 5 bases and J gave up 4 bases, with 12 bases separating them. CDR3 length: 13 residues. Germline V gene sequence: CDR1 SNHLY, CDR2 FYNNEI. CDR3 region: CASSSGHRYEQYF. CDR3 in DNA: TGTGCCAGCAGTTCCGGACATCGGTACGAGCAGTACTTC.

The chain combines TRBV14 with TRBJ2-3; 11 bases match TRBD2. The V gene end was trimmed by 4 bases and the J gene end by 4 bases; junction bases not matched to a gene: 4. The CDR3 covers 15 residues. CDR1 and CDR2 (germline): SGHDN, FVKESK. The CDR3 bases are TGTGCCAGCAGCCTACTAGCGGGAGTCGCAGATACGCAGTATTTT. Protein: CASSLLAGVADTQYF.

The J gene is TRBJ2-3, the V gene TRBV30, with D perhaps TRBD2 (5 bases). V lost 0 bases to trimming and J lost 6 bases, with 10 bases between them. The CDR3 totals 13 residues. Germline V gene data show CDR1 as GTSNPN and CDR2 as SVGIG (reference sequence). CDR3 sequence: CAWSVHRGDTQYF. In nucleotides, the CDR3 is TGTGCCTGGAGTGTACATCGGGGTGATACGCAGTATTTT.

The chain links TRBV7-9 to TRBJ2-1, with 8 bases aligning to TRBD2. The V and J ends lost 4 bases and 8 bases, in that order; junction bases with no gene match: 13. This CDR3 region has 16 residues. Germline V CDR1 and CDR2: SEHNR, FQNEAQ (reference sequence). The CDR3 region has the DNA TGTGCCAGCAGCTCAATAAATAGCGGGACGGGGGATGAGCAGTTCTTC. Amino acids: CASSSINSGTGDEQFF. The full variable domain, in which reference TRBV7-9 and TRBJ2-1 provide the parts outside the CDR3, is DTGVSQNPRHKITKRGQNVTFRCDPISEHNRLYWYRQTLGQGPEFLTYFQNEAQLEKSRLLSDRFSAERPKGSFSTLEIQRTEQGDSAMYLCASSSINSGTGDEQFFGPGTRLTVL.

Only one count was recorded for this clone. The rearrangement uses TRBV7-8 and TRBJ2-5, with 8 bases that match TRBD2. CDR3 length: 16 amino acids. The V and J ends lost 2 bases and 4 bases, in that order; junction bases with no gene match: 9. CDR1 and CDR2 (germline): SGHVS, FQNEAQ. The CDR3 DNA reads as TGTGCCAGCAGCTTATGGGCTAGCGGGCTCGGAGAGACCCAGTACTTC. Translation gives CASSLWASGLGETQYF.

The chain joins TRBV4-1 to TRBJ1-4, with D maybe TRBD1 (6 bases). This CDR3 has 19 residues. V was cut by 3 bases and J by 8 bases, with 28 bases left in between. Germline assignment: CDR1 MGHRA and CDR2 YSYEKL. CDR3 in amino acids: CASSHPKVGTGLPREKLFF. The CDR3 coding sequence is TGCGCCAGCAGCCACCCCAAAGTCGGAACAGGGCTTCCTCGAGAAAAACTGTTTTTT.

The CDR3 DNA reads as TGTGCCAGCCACCTACTGGCGAGGACAGGGGGGGACGAGCAGTACTTC. As protein: CASHLLARTGGDEQYF. The chain links TRBV5-6 to TRBJ2-7; 10 bases are a match to TRBD1. Germline CDR1 is SGHDT and CDR2 is YYEEEE. This CDR3 comprises 16 residues. V lost 7 bases, J lost 5 bases, and 15 bases stayed unmatched.

The J gene is TRBJ1-1, the V gene TRBV13; D is uncertain. The CDR3 extends over 17 amino acids. CDR1 PRHDT and CDR2 FYEKMQ come from the germline V gene (reference sequence). V was shortened by 1 base and J by 0 bases, with 15 bases between the two germline ends. The CDR3 DNA is TGTGCCAGCAGCTTAGCGCCCGGGGATGAAATGAACACTGAAGCTTTCTTT. The encoded protein is CASSLAPGDEMNTEAFF.

The chain joins TRBV7-8 to TRBJ1-3; D remains ambiguous. In germline, CDR1 is SGHVS, CDR2 FQNEAQ. The CDR3 consists of 16 residues. V lost 2 bases and J lost 5, with 16 bases in between. CDR3 sequence (DNA): TGTGCCAGCAGCTTAACCTCCTCGACTAGGAGAAACACCATATATTTT. This translates into CASSLTSSTRRNTIYF.

The chain links TRBV9 to TRBJ2-7; D possibly corresponds to TRBD2 (6 bases). V was pared by 3 bases and J by 5 bases, with 15 bases between. The germline V gene has CDR1 SGDLS and CDR2 YYNGEE. The CDR3 has 14 amino acids. The CDR3 DNA is TGTGCCAGCAGCGCGGAGGGGTCATGGGACGAGCAGTACTTC. Encoded protein: CASSAEGSWDEQYF.

This chain connects TRBV19 to TRBJ1-5, with 7 bases aligning to TRBD1. Looked up from germline, CDR1 is LNHDA and CDR2 is SQIVND (reference sequence). The CDR3 is made up of 17 amino acids. V lost 5 bases, J lost 0 bases, and 10 bases stayed unmatched. The CDR3 loop reads CASSWDSGRYSNQPQHF. The CDR3 nucleotides are TGTGCCAGTAGTTGGGACAGCGGTAGATATAGCAATCAGCCCCAGCATTTT.